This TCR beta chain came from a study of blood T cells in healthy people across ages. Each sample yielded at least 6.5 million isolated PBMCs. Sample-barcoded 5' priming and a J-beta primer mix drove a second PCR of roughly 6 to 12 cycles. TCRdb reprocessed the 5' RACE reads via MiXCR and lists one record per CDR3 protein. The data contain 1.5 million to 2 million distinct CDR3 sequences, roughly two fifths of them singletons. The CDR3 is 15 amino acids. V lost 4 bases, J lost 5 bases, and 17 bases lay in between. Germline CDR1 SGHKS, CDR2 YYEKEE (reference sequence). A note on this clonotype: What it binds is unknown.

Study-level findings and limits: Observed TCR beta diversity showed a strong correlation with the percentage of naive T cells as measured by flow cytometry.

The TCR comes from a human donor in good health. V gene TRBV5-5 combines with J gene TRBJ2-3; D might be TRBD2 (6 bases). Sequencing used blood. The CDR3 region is CASSPLGGIGDTQYF. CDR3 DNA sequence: TGTGCCAGCAGCCCCCTTGGGGGGATTGGAGATACGCAGTATTTT. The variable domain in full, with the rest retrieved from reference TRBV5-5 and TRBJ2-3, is DAGVTQSPTHLIKTRGQQVTLRCSPISGHKSVSWYQQVLGQGPQFIFQYYEKEERGRGNFPDRFSARQFPNYSSELNVNALLLGDSALYLCASSPLGGIGDTQYFGPGTRLTVL.